Following are 26 T cell receptor beta chains from one sample sequenced in a study of vaccination effects on CD4 cells after COVID-19. Sequencing used immunoSEQ multiplex PCR; TCRdb keeps in-frame clones, though not all of them. The sample includes 60,000 to 75,000 clones, 73% of them seen just once. No cognate antigen is known for these TCRs. Sequencing in the ViraFEST assay came after antigen-specific CD4+ T cells had been expanded with viral peptide pools, which were used to stimulate PBMC. Following culture for under 12 days, CD4+ T cells were isolated. The individual was infected with SARS-CoV-2 between March and December 2020, as confirmed by PCR. This material consisted of CD4+ T cells from PBMCs cultured with HIV peptides, taken before COVID-19 vaccination. The subset was: HIV-1 Nef peptide pool negative control/reference culture. Receptors were obtained from a human donor who had a prior SARS-CoV-2 infection.

The rearrangement joins TRBV13 to TRBJ2-3; TRBD2 is a possible D gene (7 bases). Trimming shortened V by 5 bases and J by 5 bases, and 20 bases separated the two germline ends. Per the germline V gene, CDR1 is PRHDT and CDR2 is FYEKMQ (reference sequence). The CDR3 has 16 amino acids. CDR3 in amino acids: CASSPRVGGAVDTQYF. DNA for the CDR3: TGTGCCAGCAGCCCTCGTGTGGGGGGGGCCGTAGATACGCAGTATTTT.

The chain has TRBV7-2 and TRBJ2-7, with D possibly matching TRBD2 (6 bases). CDR3 length: 16 residues. V dropped 3 bases and J dropped 0 bases, with 15 bases sitting between them. The V gene's germline CDR1 is SGHTA and CDR2 FQGNSA. In nucleotides, the CDR3 is TGTGCCAGCAGCTTGAGGGTAGTGGGGGGCTCCTACGAGCAGTACTTC. It translates to CASSLRVVGGSYEQYF.

CDR3 sequence reads: CASSHGWRYGTGELFF. CDR3 sequence (DNA): TGCGCCAGCAGCCACGGGTGGCGTTACGGCACCGGGGAGCTGTTTTTT. The chain combines TRBV4-3 with TRBJ2-2, with no clear D. This CDR3 is 16 amino acids long. The germline CDR1 and CDR2 sequences are LGHNA and YSLEER. Trimming took 3 bases from V and 4 from J, leaving 15 bases between them.

The J gene is TRBJ1-2, the V gene TRBV9; TRBD1 agrees at 7 bases. The length of the CDR3 is 14 residues. Germline CDR1 is SGDLS and CDR2 is YYNGEE. With 0 bases clipped from V and 4 bases from J, the junction kept 3 bases outside the gene matches. The CDR3 sequence: CASSVEYRGYGYTF. CDR3 bases: TGTGCCAGCAGCGTAGAGTACAGGGGCTATGGCTACACCTTC.

This sequence joins TRBV7-2 and TRBJ2-1; possibly TRBD1 or TRBD2 for D (6 bases each). Germline V gene data show CDR1 as SGHTA and CDR2 as FQGNSA. The CDR3 extends over 16 amino acids. The ends were cut back, 0 bases at V and 3 bases at J, with 12 bases in the middle. The CDR3: CASSLAQQGGYNEQFF. The CDR3 DNA follows: TGTGCCAGCAGCTTAGCGCAACAGGGAGGCTACAATGAGCAGTTCTTC.

This clone was detected only a few times. The CDR3 protein is CASSVESGGAYEQYF. In DNA form, the CDR3 reads TGTGCCAGCAGTGTGGAGTCAGGGGGCGCCTACGAGCAGTACTTC. V gene TRBV2 combines with J gene TRBJ2-7, with TRBD1 identical over 8 bases. CDR1 SNHLY and CDR2 FYNNEI come from the germline V gene. Unmatched junction bases numbered 7, after V lost 4 bases and J lost 2 bases. The CDR3 length is 15 residues.

This chain's CDR3 is CASSSSSNEKLFF. The CDR3 DNA reads TGTGCCAGCTCCAGCAGTTCTAATGAAAAACTGTTTTTT. This chain joins TRBV18 and TRBJ1-4; no firm D call. Looked up from germline, CDR1 is KGHSH and CDR2 is LQKENI. Trimming took off 6 bases at V and 3 bases at J, with 8 bases between the two ends. The CDR3 has 13 residues.

The CDR3 loop is CASRPGPNYGYTF. The DNA of the CDR3 is TGTGCCAGTAGGCCCGGTCCTAACTATGGCTACACCTTC. This sequence joins TRBV6-5 and TRBJ1-2, with no clear D. The V gene's germline CDR1 is MNHEY and CDR2 SVGAGI. The CDR3 length is 13 residues. V lost 9 bases to trimming and J lost 0 bases, with 11 bases between them.

The J gene is TRBJ2-5, the V gene TRBV14; D gene ambiguous. The V end lost 1 base, the J end lost 5 bases, and 11 bases lay between the germline ends. The CDR3 length is 14 residues. CDR1 and CDR2 (germline): SGHDN, FVKESK. CDR3 bases: TGTGCCAGCAGCCAAGTTACGGGTCTGGAGACCCAGTACTTC. It codes for CASSQVTGLETQYF.

This clone was counted once. This chain connects TRBV3-1 (or the pseudogene TRBV3-2) to TRBJ2-1; 12 nucleotides align to TRBD2. Trimming at V came to 5 bases and at J to 5 bases, leaving 1 base not matched to a gene. Looked up from germline, CDR1 is LGHDT and CDR2 is YNNKEL (reference sequence). The CDR3 is made up of 14 amino acids. DNA of the CDR3: TGTGCCAGCAGCTCTAGCGGGAGGGACAATGAGCAGTTCTTC. The encoded protein is CASSSSGRDNEQFF.

The V call is TRBV2, the J call TRBJ1-6, with 10 bases aligning to TRBD1. The CDR3 totals 18 residues. With 10 bases clipped from V and 0 bases from J, the junction kept 12 bases outside the gene matches. Germline V gene lookup returns CDR1 SNHLY and CDR2 FYNNEI. The CDR3 DNA sequence: TGTGCCACTAGCGGGGACAGGGGTACTAGCTCCTATAATTCACCCCTCCACTTT. It is translated as CATSGDRGTSSYNSPLHF.

This chain's CDR3 is CASSIFPAMNTEAFF. The CDR3 DNA sequence: TGTGCCAGTAGTATTTTTCCAGCCATGAACACTGAAGCTTTCTTT. The chain uses TRBV19 and TRBJ1-1; D is uncertain. The germline CDR1 and CDR2 sequences are LNHDA and SQIVND (reference sequence). The length of the CDR3 is 15 residues. V was shortened by 3 bases and J by 0 bases, with 11 bases between the two germline ends.

This clone was found a few times. The chain recombines TRBV7-9 with TRBJ1-2, with TRBD1 matching 8 bases. The V segment lost 5 bases and the J segment 2 bases; nucleotides outside the gene matches: 4. Germline CDR1 reads SEHNR; CDR2 reads FQNEAQ (reference sequence). This CDR3 contains 14 residues. The DNA of the CDR3 is TGTGCCAGCAGCCACGACAGGGGCAACTATGGCTACACCTTC. As protein: CASSHDRGNYGYTF.

This clone was seen once. The chain couples TRBV10-3 to TRBJ2-7; D is possibly TRBD1 or TRBD2 (5 bases each). With 3 bases removed from V and 0 bases from J, the gap between germline ends came to 12 bases. Germline CDR1 ENHRY, CDR2 SYGVKD. The CDR3 is 15 residues long. The CDR3: CAISEGVGGSYEQYF. In DNA form, the CDR3 reads TGTGCCATCAGTGAAGGGGTCGGAGGCTCCTACGAGCAGTACTTC.

The chain links TRBV19 to TRBJ2-7; TRBD1 might be the D (6 bases). V lost 4 bases and J lost 2, with 9 bases in between. CDR3 size: 13 residues. CDR1 and CDR2 from the germline V gene are LNHDA and SQIVND (reference sequence). CDR3 region: CASSRDIPYEQYF. As DNA, the CDR3 is TGTGCCAGTAGTAGGGACATTCCCTACGAGCAGTACTTC.

This chain links TRBV5-6 with TRBJ2-5; 14 bases map to TRBD2. The CDR3 has 17 residues. V was clipped by 6 bases and J by 5 bases; unmatched bases: 12. The germline V gene has CDR1 SGHDT and CDR2 YYEEEE. CDR3 sequence reads: CASTRTSGGRWFETQYF. The CDR3 region has the DNA TGTGCCAGCACCCGGACTAGCGGGGGGAGGTGGTTTGAGACCCAGTACTTC.

The chain recombines TRBV10-2 with TRBJ1-5, with TRBD1 identical over 7 bases. CDR1 and CDR2 from the germline V gene are WSHSY and SAAADI. The trim removed 4 bases at V and 0 bases at J, leaving 9 bases unmatched. CDR3 size: 17 residues. CDR3 DNA sequence: TGCGCCAGCAGTGCAATGACAGGGCCGTATAGCAATCAGCCCCAGCATTTT. Residues: CASSAMTGPYSNQPQHF.

The chain recombines TRBV5-1 with TRBJ2-1; TRBD1 matches at 7 bases. This CDR3 is 14 amino acids long. V gave up 1 base and J gave up 8 bases; unmatched junction bases: 6. Germline V gene sequence: CDR1 SGHRS, CDR2 YFSETQ. CDR3 bases: TGCGCCAGCAGCTTGCAAGGGGGCATCGATGAGCAGTTCTTC. Its translation is CASSLQGGIDEQFF.

The chain couples TRBV18 to TRBJ2-7; D perhaps matches TRBD2 (6 bases). The CDR3 sequence is 15 residues long. Deletions cut 5 bases from V and 0 bases from J, with 14 bases between. The germline gives CDR1 KGHSH, CDR2 LQKENI. CDR3 sequence reads: CASSSGVISSYEQYF. Here the CDR3 DNA reads TGTGCCAGCTCATCGGGGGTAATAAGCTCCTACGAGCAGTACTTC. Full variable domain (missing parts from reference TRBV18 and TRBJ2-7): NAGVMQNPRHLVRRRGQEARLRCSPMKGHSHVYWYRQLPEEGLKFMVYLQKENIIDESGMPKERFSAEFPKEGPSILRIQQVVRGDSAAYFCASSSGVISSYEQYFGPGTRLTVT.

The V and J genes are TRBV11-1 and TRBJ2-7; D not resolved. Germline V gene data show CDR1 as SGHAT and CDR2 as FQDESV (reference sequence). With 5 bases removed from V and 4 bases from J, the gap between germline ends came to 15 bases. CDR3 length: 14 residues. The chain's CDR3 is CASSRRRPPYEQYF. The CDR3 bases are TGTGCCAGCAGCCGCCGGAGACCACCATACGAGCAGTACTTC.

This clone was detected only once. The chain links TRBV5-4 to TRBJ2-2, with 10 bases aligning to TRBD2. V was clipped by 4 bases and J by 0 bases; unmatched bases: 6. CDR3 length: 17 amino acids. Germline V lookup: CDR1 SGHNT, CDR2 YYREEE (reference sequence). The CDR3 bases are TGTGCCAGCAGCCAGAGCGGGGGGGCCGCGAACACCGGGGAGCTGTTTTTT. Its translation: CASSQSGGAANTGELFF.

This clone was seen a handful of times. The chain recombines TRBV7-3 with TRBJ1-3; D uncertain. V was pared by 3 bases and J by 0 bases, with 3 bases between. This CDR3 contains 13 residues. CDR1 is SGHTA, CDR2 FQGTGA, per germline. CDR3 residues: CASSFNSGNTIYF. The CDR3 region has the DNA TGTGCCAGCAGCTTCAACTCTGGAAACACCATATATTTT.

The CDR3 nucleotides read TGTGCCACCTCCTTTGGGGACAGGGAAACCGGGGAGCTGTTTTTT. Translating gives CATSFGDRETGELFF. The genes are TRBV6-5 and TRBJ2-2; 9 nucleotides match TRBD1. The CDR3 has 15 residues. Trimming removed 10 bases from V and 5 bases from J; junction bases left unmatched: 11. CDR1 is MNHEY, CDR2 SVGAGI, per germline.

The chain uses TRBV27 and TRBJ2-5; 9 nucleotides line up with TRBD2. Germline CDR1 and CDR2: MNHEY and SMNVEV (reference sequence). J was trimmed by 5 bases and V by 0 bases; bases with no gene match: 10. This CDR3 region has 17 residues. The CDR3 loop is CASSLSGGGLAGETQYF. As DNA, the CDR3 is TGTGCCAGCAGTTTATCCGGAGGGGGACTAGCCGGTGAGACCCAGTACTTC.

As regards this clone: Germline is not matched at one junction end, which may reflect a read error. The genes are TRBV7-7 and TRBJ2-1, with 7 bases aligning to TRBD2. This CDR3 has 16 residues. Per germline, CDR1 SSHAT and CDR2 FNYEAQ (reference sequence). CDR3 region: CASSLVPGGSYNEQFF. CDR3 nucleotides: TGTGCTAGCAGCTTAGTTCCGGGGGGCTCCTACAATGAGCAGTTCTTC.

This chain links TRBV6-5 with TRBJ1-5, with D possibly matching TRBD1 (5 bases). CDR3 length: 15 amino acids. Germline V gives CDR1 MNHEY, CDR2 SVGAGI. V was clipped by 8 bases and J by 0 bases, with 14 bases between them. CDR3 protein: CASRVGRFSNQPQHF. The CDR3 DNA is TGTGCCAGCCGCGTGGGGCGGTTTAGCAATCAGCCCCAGCATTTT.